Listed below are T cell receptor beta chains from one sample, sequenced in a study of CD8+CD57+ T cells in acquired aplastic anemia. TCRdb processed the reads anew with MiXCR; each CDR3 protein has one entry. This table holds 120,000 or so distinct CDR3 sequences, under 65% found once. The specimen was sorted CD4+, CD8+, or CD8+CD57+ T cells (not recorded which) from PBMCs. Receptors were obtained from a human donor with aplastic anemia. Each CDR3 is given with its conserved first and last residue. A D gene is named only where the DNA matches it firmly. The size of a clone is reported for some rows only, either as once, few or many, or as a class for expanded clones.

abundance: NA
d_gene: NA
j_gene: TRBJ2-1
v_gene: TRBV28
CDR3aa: CASSPTFREVDEQFF
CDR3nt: TGTGCCAGCAGCCCCACCTTCAGGGAAGTAGATGAGCAGTTCTTC

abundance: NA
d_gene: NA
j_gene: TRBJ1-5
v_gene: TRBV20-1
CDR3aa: CSVGHSYSNQPQHF
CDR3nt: TGCAGTGTCGGACATAGTTATAGCAATCAGCCCCAGCATTTT

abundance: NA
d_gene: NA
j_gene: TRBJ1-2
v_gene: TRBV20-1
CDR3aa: CSATGTSNYGYTF
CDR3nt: TGCAGTGCTACCGGGACCTCTAACTATGGCTACACCTTC

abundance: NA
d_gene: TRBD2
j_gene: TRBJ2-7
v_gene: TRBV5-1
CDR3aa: CASSAGLAGGWNEQYF
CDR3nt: TGCGCCAGCAGCGCCGGACTAGCGGGGGGGTGGAACGAGCAGTACTTC

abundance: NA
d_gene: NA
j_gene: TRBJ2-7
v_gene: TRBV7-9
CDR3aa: CASSLSAEQYF
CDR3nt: TGTGCCAGCAGCTTATCGGCCGAGCAGTACTTC

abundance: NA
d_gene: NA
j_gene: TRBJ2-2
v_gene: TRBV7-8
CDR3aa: CASSLGAGNTGELFF
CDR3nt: TGTGCCAGCAGCTTAGGGGCAGGGAACACCGGGGAGCTGTTTTTT

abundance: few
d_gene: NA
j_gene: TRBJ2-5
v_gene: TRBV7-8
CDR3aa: CASSLAGGEYETQYF
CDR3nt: TGTGCCAGCAGCTTAGCGGGGGGCGAGTATGAGACCCAGTACTTC

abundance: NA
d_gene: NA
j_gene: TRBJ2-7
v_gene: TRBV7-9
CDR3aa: CACLGPTYEQYF
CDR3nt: TGTGCCTGTTTAGGTCCAACCTACGAGCAGTACTTC

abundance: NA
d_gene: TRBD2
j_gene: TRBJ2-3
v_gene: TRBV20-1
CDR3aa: CSARDDGLAARIPTDTQYF
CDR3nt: TGCAGTGCTAGAGATGATGGACTAGCGGCACGAATTCCGACAGATACGCAGTATTTT

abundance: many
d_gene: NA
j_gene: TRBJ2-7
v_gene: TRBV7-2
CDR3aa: CASSLSGWGHEQYF
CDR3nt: TGTGCCAGCAGCCTTTCGGGATGGGGTCACGAGCAGTACTTC

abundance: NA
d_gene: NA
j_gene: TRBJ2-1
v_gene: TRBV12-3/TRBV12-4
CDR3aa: CASSFLSSVEQFF
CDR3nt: TGTGCCAGCAGTTTTCTGAGCTCGGTGGAGCAGTTCTTC

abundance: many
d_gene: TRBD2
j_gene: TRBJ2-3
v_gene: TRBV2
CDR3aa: CASMGGLAGTDTQYF
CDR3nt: TGTGCCAGCATGGGGGGACTAGCGGGCACAGATACGCAGTATTTT

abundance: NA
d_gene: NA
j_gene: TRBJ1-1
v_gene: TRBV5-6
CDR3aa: CASSLAGSRTEAFF
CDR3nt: TGTGCCAGCAGCTTGGCGGGCAGCAGGACTGAAGCTTTCTTT

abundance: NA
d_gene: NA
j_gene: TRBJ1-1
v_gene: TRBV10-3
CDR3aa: CAISSQGNEAFF
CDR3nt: TGTGCCATCAGTTCCCAGGGGAATGAAGCTTTCTTT

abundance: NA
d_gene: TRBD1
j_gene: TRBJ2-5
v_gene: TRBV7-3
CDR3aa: CASSRGQLETQYF
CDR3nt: TGTGCCAGCAGCAGGGGACAGCTAGAGACCCAGTACTTC

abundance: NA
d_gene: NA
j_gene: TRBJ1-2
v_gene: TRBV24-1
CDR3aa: CATRGSSYSANYGYTF
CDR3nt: TGTGCCACCCGGGGATCTAGCTATTCAGCTAACTATGGCTACACCTTC

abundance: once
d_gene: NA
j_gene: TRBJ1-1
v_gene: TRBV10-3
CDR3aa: CAIAQGYSLNTEAFF
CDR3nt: TGTGCCATCGCCCAGGGATACTCATTGAACACTGAAGCTTTCTTT

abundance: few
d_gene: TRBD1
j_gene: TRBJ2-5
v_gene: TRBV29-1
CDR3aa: CSAGTGGETQYF
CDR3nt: TGCAGCGCCGGGACAGGGGGAGAGACCCAGTACTTC

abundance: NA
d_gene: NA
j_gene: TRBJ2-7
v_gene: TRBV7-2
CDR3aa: CASSRSVYEQYF
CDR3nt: TGTGCCAGCAGTCGTAGCGTCTACGAGCAGTACTTC

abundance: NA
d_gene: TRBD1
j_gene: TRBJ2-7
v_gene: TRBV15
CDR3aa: CATSRTGSPYEQYF
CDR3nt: TGTGCCACCAGCCGGACAGGGTCACCCTACGAGCAGTACTTC

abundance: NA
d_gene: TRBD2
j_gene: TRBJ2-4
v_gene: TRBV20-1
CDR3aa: CSARDRTRGGNIQYF
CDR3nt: TGCAGTGCTAGAGATCGGACTAGGGGAGGAAACATTCAGTACTTC

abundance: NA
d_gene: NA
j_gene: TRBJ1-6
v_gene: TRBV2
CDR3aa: CASRGRSPLHF
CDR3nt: TGTGCCAGCAGGGGGAGGTCACCCCTCCACTTT

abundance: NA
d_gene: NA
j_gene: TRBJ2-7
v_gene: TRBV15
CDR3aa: CATSRELGYEQYF
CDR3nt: TGTGCCACCAGCAGAGAACTCGGCTACGAGCAGTACTTC

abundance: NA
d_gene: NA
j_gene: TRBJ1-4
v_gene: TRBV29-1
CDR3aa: CSVGKLNEKLFF
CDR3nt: TGCAGCGTTGGGAAGCTTAATGAAAAACTGTTTTTT

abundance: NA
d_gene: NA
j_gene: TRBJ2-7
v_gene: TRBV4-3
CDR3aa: CASSQGSGPSYEQYF
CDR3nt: TGCGCCAGCAGCCAAGGGTCAGGACCATCCTACGAGCAGTACTTC

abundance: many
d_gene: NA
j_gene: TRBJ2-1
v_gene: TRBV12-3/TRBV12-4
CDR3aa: CASTLGTAYNEQFF
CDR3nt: TGTGCCAGCACCCTGGGAACAGCCTACAATGAGCAGTTCTTC

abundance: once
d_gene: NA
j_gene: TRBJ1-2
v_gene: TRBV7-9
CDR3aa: CASSPGQHYGYTF
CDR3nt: TGTGCCAGCAGCCCCGGACAGCACTATGGCTACACCTTC

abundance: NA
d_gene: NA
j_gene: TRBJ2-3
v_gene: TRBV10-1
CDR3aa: CASSEAAGDTQYF
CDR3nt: TGCGCCAGCAGTGAGGCCGCGGGAGATACGCAGTATTTT

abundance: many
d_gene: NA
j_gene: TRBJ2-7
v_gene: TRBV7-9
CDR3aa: CASSQDLGRKSYEQYF
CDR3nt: TGTGCCAGCAGCCAGGATCTCGGGCGGAAGTCCTACGAGCAGTACTTC

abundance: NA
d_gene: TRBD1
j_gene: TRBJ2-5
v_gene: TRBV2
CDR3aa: CAKDREGGETQYF
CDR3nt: TGTGCCAAAGACAGGGAAGGTGGTGAGACCCAGTACTTC

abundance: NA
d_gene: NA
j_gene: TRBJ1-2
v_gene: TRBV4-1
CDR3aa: CASSREGGGNYGYTF
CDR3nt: TGCGCCAGCAGCCGAGAGGGTGGGGGGAACTATGGCTACACCTTC

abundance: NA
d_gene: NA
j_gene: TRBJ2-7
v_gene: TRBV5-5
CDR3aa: CASSLGTVKTYDQYF
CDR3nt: TGTGCCAGCAGCTTGGGGACAGTTAAGACCTACGATCAGTACTTC

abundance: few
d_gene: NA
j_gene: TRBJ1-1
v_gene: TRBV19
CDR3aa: CASSTGRQAIEAFF
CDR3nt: TGTGCCAGTAGTACGGGACGTCAGGCAATTGAAGCTTTCTTT

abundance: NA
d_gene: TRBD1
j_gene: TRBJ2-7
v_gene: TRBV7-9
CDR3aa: CASSVDRGLGEQYF
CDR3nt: TGTGCCAGCAGCGTCGACAGGGGGTTGGGCGAGCAGTACTTC

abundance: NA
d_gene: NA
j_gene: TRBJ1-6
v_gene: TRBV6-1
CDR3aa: CASSLTAGPDSPLHF
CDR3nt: TGTGCCAGCAGCTTAACGGCAGGGCCTGATTCACCCCTCCACTTT

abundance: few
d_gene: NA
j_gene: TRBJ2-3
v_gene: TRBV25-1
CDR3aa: CASSDVLGLDTQYF
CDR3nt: TGTGCCAGCAGTGATGTTTTAGGCCTGGATACGCAGTATTTT

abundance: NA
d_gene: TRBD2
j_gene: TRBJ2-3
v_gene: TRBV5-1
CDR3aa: CASRGLAGVGSADTQYF
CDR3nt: TGCGCCAGTAGAGGACTAGCGGGAGTAGGGTCCGCAGATACGCAGTATTTT

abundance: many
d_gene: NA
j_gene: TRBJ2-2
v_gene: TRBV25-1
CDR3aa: CASSAQNTGELFF
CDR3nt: TGTGCCAGCAGTGCACAAAACACCGGGGAGCTGTTTTTT

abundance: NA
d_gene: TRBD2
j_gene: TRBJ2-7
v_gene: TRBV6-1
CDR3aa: CASSLGLAGGPEAYEQYF
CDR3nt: TGTGCCAGCAGTCTAGGACTAGCGGGGGGCCCAGAGGCCTACGAGCAGTACTTC

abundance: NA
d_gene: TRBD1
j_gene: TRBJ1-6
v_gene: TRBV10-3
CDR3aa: CAISGGDSSYNSPLHF
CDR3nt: TGTGCCATCAGTGGAGGGGACAGCTCCTATAATTCACCCCTCCACTTT

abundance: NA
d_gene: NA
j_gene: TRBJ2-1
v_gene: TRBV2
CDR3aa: CASRTRRTDEQFF
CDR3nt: TGTGCCAGCAGGACCCGACGGACGGATGAGCAGTTCTTC

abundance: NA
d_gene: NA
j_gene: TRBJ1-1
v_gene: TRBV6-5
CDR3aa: CASSYSSSMNTEAFF
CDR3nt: TGTGCCAGCAGTTACTCCAGCTCCATGAACACTGAAGCTTTCTTT

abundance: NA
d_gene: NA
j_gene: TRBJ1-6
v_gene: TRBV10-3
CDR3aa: CATSRDRNNSPLHF
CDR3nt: TGTGCCACCTCTCGCGACAGGAATAATTCACCCCTCCACTTT

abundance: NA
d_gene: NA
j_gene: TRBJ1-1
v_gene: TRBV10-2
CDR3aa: CASSESKGVLTEAFF
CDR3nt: TGCGCCAGCAGTGAGTCGAAAGGGGTCCTCACTGAAGCTTTCTTT

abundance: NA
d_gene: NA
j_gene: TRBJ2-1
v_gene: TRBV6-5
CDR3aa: CASSYSVRGYNEQFF
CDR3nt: TGTGCCAGCAGTTACTCGGTCAGGGGTTACAATGAGCAGTTCTTC

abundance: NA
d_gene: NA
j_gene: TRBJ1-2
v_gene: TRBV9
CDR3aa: CASSLYSYGYTF
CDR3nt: TGTGCCAGCAGCCTTTACAGCTATGGCTACACCTTC

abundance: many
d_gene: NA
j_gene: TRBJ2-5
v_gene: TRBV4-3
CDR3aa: CASSQGQTAIQETQYF
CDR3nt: TGCGCCAGCAGCCAAGGTCAGACCGCTATCCAAGAGACCCAGTACTTC